The 2 T cell receptor beta chains given below trace back to one sample, sequenced in a study of cytomegalovirus exposure and HLA in healthy donors. The PCR made use of 60 Vbeta and 13 Jbeta primers. The repertoire was sequenced with immunoSEQ multiplex PCR; TCRdb's copy has only in-frame clones and lacks some. The repertoire has some 180,000 clones, 80% of them found once; the top ten carry under 2%. The sample was PBMCs. These receptor sequences come from a woman in her 30s in good health and CMV-seronegative.

This clone was recorded only once. V and J are TRBV6-5 and TRBJ1-5; a possible D gene is TRBD1 (6 bases). The CDR3 runs 13 residues. The germline gives CDR1 MNHEY, CDR2 SVGAGI. V lost 7 bases, J lost 3 bases, and 10 bases lay in between. The CDR3 protein is CASKRQDNQPQHF. In nucleotides, the CDR3 is TGTGCCAGCAAGAGACAGGACAATCAGCCCCAGCATTTT.

The chain recombines TRBV6-9 with TRBJ2-1, with TRBD2 matching over 16 bases. Germline-derived CDR1 and CDR2 are MNHGY and SVAAGI. The CDR3 is 17 amino acids. The V segment lost 4 bases and the J segment 7 bases; nucleotides outside the gene matches: 7. CDR3 coding DNA: TGTGCCAGCAGTTTCGGGACTAGCGGGGGGGAGGGGAATGAGCAGTTCTTC. It specifies CASSFGTSGGEGNEQFF.